These T cell receptor beta chains were read from a single sample in a study of blood T cell repertoires in COVID-19. TCRdb's table, derived via immunoSEQ multiplex PCR, lists solely in-frame clones and lacks some. Among 88,000 or so clones, approximately 86% were seen once, and the ten largest hold more than 7%. Source material: peripheral blood. These receptors were taken from a man aged 55-75 years with acute or convalescent COVID-19. Each CDR3 is given with its conserved first and last residue. The order of the fields is D gene, V gene, J gene, clone size, CDR3 DNA, CDR3 protein. The D gene is left open where the match is weak. Expanded clones are given a class, and other clones once, few, many or no size at all.

D: NA
V: TRBV12-3/TRBV12-4
J: TRBJ1-5
size: NA
DNA: TGTGCCAGCAGTTTTCCGGGATTGCCCCAGCATTTT
CDR3: CASSFPGLPQHF

D: NA
V: TRBV6-5
J: TRBJ1-6
size: NA
DNA: TGTGCCAGCAATGGACTGGGCGGGCTTGGGTCACCCCTCCACTTT
CDR3: CASNGLGGLGSPLHF

D: NA
V: TRBV12-3/TRBV12-4
J: TRBJ1-2
size: NA
DNA: TGTGCCAGCAGTCTCGGGTTGTTTGGCTACACCTTC
CDR3: CASSLGLFGYTF

D: NA
V: TRBV12-5
J: TRBJ1-6
size: NA
DNA: TGTGCTAGTGGTTTGGAAGCAGGGTCCGGGTCACCCCTCCACTTT
CDR3: CASGLEAGSGSPLHF

D: NA
V: TRBV2
J: TRBJ1-5
size: NA
DNA: TGTGCCAGCAGGGTCTATAGCAATCAGCCCCAGCATTTT
CDR3: CASRVYSNQPQHF

D: NA
V: TRBV11-3
J: TRBJ1-1
size: NA
DNA: TGTGCCAGCAGCTTAGAGTTGAGGAGAGTGAACACTGAAGCTTTCTTT
CDR3: CASSLELRRVNTEAFF

D: TRBD1
V: TRBV9
J: TRBJ1-3
size: NA
DNA: TGTGCCAGCAGCGAGGAGCCCGGGACAGGGGTCGGTGGGAGAGGAAACACCATATATTTT
CDR3: CASSEEPGTGVGGRGNTIYF

D: NA
V: TRBV30
J: TRBJ1-2
size: NA
DNA: TGTGCCTGGAGTCCGAATACGGTCCTAATACAGGCCTATGGCTACACCTTC
CDR3: CAWSPNTVLIQAYGYTF

D: NA
V: TRBV27
J: TRBJ1-4
size: NA
DNA: TGTGCCAGCAGCCTAGGTGCAACTAATGAAAAACTGTTTTTT
CDR3: CASSLGATNEKLFF

D: NA
V: TRBV27
J: TRBJ1-5
size: NA
DNA: TGTGCCAGCAGTTTACGTCAGGGCTTCAATCAGCCCCAGCATTTT
CDR3: CASSLRQGFNQPQHF

D: TRBD1
V: TRBV6-5
J: TRBJ2-1
size: NA
DNA: TGTGCCAGCAGTTACACAGACAGGGGAATCGGTGAGCAGTTCTTC
CDR3: CASSYTDRGIGEQFF

D: NA
V: TRBV7-8
J: TRBJ1-5
size: NA
DNA: TGTGCCAGCACCTCGAAGAACGGTCAGCCCCAGCATTTT
CDR3: CASTSKNGQPQHF

D: NA
V: TRBV7-9
J: TRBJ1-1
size: NA
DNA: TGTGCCAGCAGCTCTCAGGGAAGAACTGAAGCTTTCTTT
CDR3: CASSSQGRTEAFF

D: TRBD1
V: TRBV5-1
J: TRBJ2-2
size: NA
DNA: TGCGCCAGCAGCCCCTCGGGACAGAGAAGCACCGGGGAGCTGTTTTTT
CDR3: CASSPSGQRSTGELFF

D: NA
V: TRBV2
J: TRBJ1-2
size: NA
DNA: TGTGCCAGCAGTGACTGGGGCAGGGGAACCTATGGCTACACCTTC
CDR3: CASSDWGRGTYGYTF

D: TRBD1
V: TRBV25-1
J: TRBJ2-5
size: NA
DNA: TGTGCCAGCAGTGTAGGAGACAGGGGGAGGGAGACCCAGTACTTC
CDR3: CASSVGDRGRETQYF

D: TRBD1
V: TRBV7-9
J: TRBJ2-5
size: NA
DNA: TGTGCCAGCAGCTCAAGAGGACAGGATCAAGAGACCCAGTACTTC
CDR3: CASSSRGQDQETQYF

D: TRBD1
V: TRBV5-6
J: TRBJ1-5
size: NA
DNA: TGTGCCAGCAGCTTCGGACAGGGGGCTCAGCCCCAGCATTTT
CDR3: CASSFGQGAQPQHF

D: TRBD1
V: TRBV29-1
J: TRBJ1-2
size: NA
DNA: TGCAGCGTGGGGGACAGGGCAGGGAACTATGGCTACACCTTC
CDR3: CSVGDRAGNYGYTF

D: TRBD2
V: TRBV7-6
J: TRBJ2-1
size: NA
DNA: TGTGCCAGCAGCTTAACTCGTCGACTAGCCGGTTACAATGAGCAGTTCTTC
CDR3: CASSLTRRLAGYNEQFF

D: NA
V: TRBV6-5
J: TRBJ1-1
size: NA
DNA: TGTGCCAGCAGTTACCGAAGGCGCGGCACTGAAGCTTTCTTT
CDR3: CASSYRRRGTEAFF

D: NA
V: TRBV10-2
J: TRBJ1-1
size: NA
DNA: TGCGCCAGCAGCCCCACAAACACTGAAGCTTTCTTT
CDR3: CASSPTNTEAFF

D: TRBD2
V: TRBV4-3
J: TRBJ2-5
size: NA
DNA: TGCGCCAGCAGCCAAGACAGGCTAGCGGGGGTAGAGACCCAGTACTTC
CDR3: CASSQDRLAGVETQYF

D: NA
V: TRBV29-1
J: TRBJ2-7
size: once
DNA: TGCAGCGCCCAAAACCAGGGCTACGAGCAGTACTTC
CDR3: CSAQNQGYEQYF

D: TRBD1
V: TRBV7-3
J: TRBJ2-1
size: large
DNA: TGTGCCAGCAGCGCCCAACAGGGGCCCCAAGAGTTTATCGATCACTACAATGAGCAGTTCTTC
CDR3: CASSAQQGPQEFIDHYNEQFF

D: NA
V: TRBV12-5
J: TRBJ1-2
size: NA
DNA: TGTGCTAGTGGTTTGGCCCGGTCGACTGTCGGGGGCTACACCTTC
CDR3: CASGLARSTVGGYTF

D: NA
V: TRBV3-1/TRBV3-2
J: TRBJ2-5
size: NA
DNA: TGTGCCAGCAGCCAAGGACTCCCCGGGGGAGAGACCCAGTACTTC
CDR3: CASSQGLPGGETQYF

D: NA
V: TRBV30
J: TRBJ1-5
size: few
DNA: TGTGCCTGGAGCGTCCAGAGCAATCAGCCCCAGCATTTT
CDR3: CAWSVQSNQPQHF

D: TRBD2
V: TRBV27
J: TRBJ2-2
size: once
DNA: TGTGCCAGCAGTTCGTTGACTAGCGGGGCCACCGGGGAGCTGTTTTTT
CDR3: CASSSLTSGATGELFF

D: NA
V: TRBV5-5
J: TRBJ2-7
size: NA
DNA: TGTGCCAGCAGCTCATCCTATACCTCCCTCTACGAGCAGTACTTC
CDR3: CASSSSYTSLYEQYF

D: TRBD1
V: TRBV5-4
J: TRBJ2-7
size: NA
DNA: TGTGCCAGCAGCAACCGGGACAGGGGGCTCTACGAGCAGTACTTC
CDR3: CASSNRDRGLYEQYF

D: NA
V: TRBV5-1
J: TRBJ1-6
size: NA
DNA: TGCGCCAGCAGCCCGGCACAGGGATTCGCAGGTTCACCCCTCCACTTT
CDR3: CASSPAQGFAGSPLHF

D: NA
V: TRBV14
J: TRBJ1-2
size: many
DNA: TGTGCCAGCAGCCTTACCCGGGGGTGGCTCTATGGCTACACCTTC
CDR3: CASSLTRGWLYGYTF

D: NA
V: TRBV30
J: TRBJ1-6
size: NA
DNA: TGTGCCTGGAGTACCCCAGGGGATTCACCCCTCCACTTT
CDR3: CAWSTPGDSPLHF

D: NA
V: TRBV5-4
J: TRBJ1-2
size: once
DNA: TGTGCCAGCAGCTTGGAGGGGCCTCGGGATGGCTACACCTTC
CDR3: CASSLEGPRDGYTF

D: NA
V: TRBV5-1
J: TRBJ2-7
size: NA
DNA: TGCGCCAGCAGCTTCAGGGTCAATGGGGCAGGGCGGTACTTC
CDR3: CASSFRVNGAGRYF

D: NA
V: TRBV7-2
J: TRBJ2-5
size: NA
DNA: TGTGCCAGCAGCTATGGGCCCCGACAAGAGACCCAGTACTTC
CDR3: CASSYGPRQETQYF

D: NA
V: TRBV12-3/TRBV12-4
J: TRBJ1-4
size: NA
DNA: TGTGCCAGCAGTGCGGTGGATGAAAAACTGTTTTTT
CDR3: CASSAVDEKLFF

D: NA
V: TRBV6-5
J: TRBJ1-2
size: NA
DNA: TGTGCCAGCGCCCTCTACTTAGACAGTGCTTATGGCTACACCTTC
CDR3: CASALYLDSAYGYTF

D: TRBD1
V: TRBV5-1
J: TRBJ1-1
size: NA
DNA: TGCGCCAGCAGCTTGACAGGGACAGGCACTGAAGCTTTCTTT
CDR3: CASSLTGTGTEAFF

D: NA
V: TRBV19
J: TRBJ2-1
size: NA
DNA: TGTGCCAGTAGTATCTCGGTTTACAATGAGCAGTTCTTC
CDR3: CASSISVYNEQFF

D: TRBD2
V: TRBV3-1/TRBV3-2
J: TRBJ2-3
size: NA
DNA: TGTGCCAGCAGCCCAGGGGGGACTAGCGGGAGGCCTGCCACAGATACGCAGTATTTT
CDR3: CASSPGGTSGRPATDTQYF

D: NA
V: TRBV5-1
J: TRBJ1-5
size: once
DNA: TGCGCCAGCAGCTGGATTCGGACGGGGGGGTTCAATCAGCCCCAGCATTTT
CDR3: CASSWIRTGGFNQPQHF

D: NA
V: TRBV11-2
J: TRBJ1-6
size: NA
DNA: TGTGCCAGCAGCCCCTTCGCGGGTTCACCCCTCCACTTT
CDR3: CASSPFAGSPLHF

D: TRBD1
V: TRBV5-1
J: TRBJ2-7
size: NA
DNA: TGCGCCAGCAGCCCGCTCCGGGACAGGGGAGACGAGCAGTACTTC
CDR3: CASSPLRDRGDEQYF

D: NA
V: TRBV7-2
J: TRBJ1-1
size: NA
DNA: TGTGCCAGCAGCAGGGATCGGGGGTCGGGCACTGAAGCTTTCTTT
CDR3: CASSRDRGSGTEAFF

D: NA
V: TRBV19
J: TRBJ1-4
size: NA
DNA: TGTGCCAGTAGTATAGGCAGTAATGAAAAACTGTTTTTT
CDR3: CASSIGSNEKLFF

D: NA
V: TRBV6-5
J: TRBJ1-2
size: NA
DNA: TGTGCCAGCAGTCGTGCAACAACGTCAGGTGGCTACACCTTC
CDR3: CASSRATTSGGYTF

D: TRBD2
V: TRBV19
J: TRBJ2-1
size: NA
DNA: TGTGCCAGTAGTAGCGTCAATCAGATCGGGACTAGCCGCCGAAATGAGCAGTTCTTC
CDR3: CASSSVNQIGTSRRNEQFF

D: NA
V: TRBV29-1
J: TRBJ2-7
size: NA
DNA: TGCAGCGTCGCGGACAACCAGCAGTACTTC
CDR3: CSVADNQQYF

D: TRBD2
V: TRBV5-1
J: TRBJ2-3
size: NA
DNA: TGCGCCAGCAGCTTTGCGGGAGCCCCCTCGGATACGCAGTATTTT
CDR3: CASSFAGAPSDTQYF

D: TRBD1
V: TRBV5-1
J: TRBJ1-1
size: NA
DNA: TGCGCCAGCAGAACAGGGACAGGGAACACTGAAGCTTTCTTT
CDR3: CASRTGTGNTEAFF

D: TRBD2
V: TRBV11-2
J: TRBJ2-1
size: once
DNA: TGTGCCAGCAGCTCAGATTTGATCGGGACTAGCGATAGGTTCTTC
CDR3: CASSSDLIGTSDRFF

D: NA
V: TRBV14
J: TRBJ2-3
size: NA
DNA: TGTGCCAGCAGCCAAGCCACGGGGGGCACAGATACGCAGTATTTT
CDR3: CASSQATGGTDTQYF